This TCR beta chain derives from a study of shared clonotypes between healthy human individuals (dated by TCRdb to 2018 to 2020). Regarding the complete study: The cohort included three men and a couple of women between 18 and 49 years of age. For each donor, CD4 naive and CD4 memory were each run on three plates, CD8 naive on two plates, and CD8 memory on one plate. To estimate repertoire size and how much clonotypes are shared between individuals, the study performed deep sequencing of blood TCR repertoires from a handful of healthy adults. To increase sequencing depth and limit assay-specific biases, TCR repertoire library preparation and sequencing were carried out by different laboratories using diverse techniques. Between about 0.85 and 8.9 billion PBMCs per donor were obtained by leukapheresis. The paper's findings and limits, for the study overall: Naive subsets generally had larger estimated clonotype richness than memory subsets. Because the study included a small number of donors, the genetic and exposure-history diversity represented was limited. Clonotypes shared by all four sorted-subset donors showed higher generation probabilities than non-shared clonotypes. Incomplete sequencing was indicated by rarefaction of sorted-subset datasets, despite the large sequencing depth. About 5% of naive CD4, around 4% of naive CD8, roughly 2.4% of memory CD4, and around 0.42% of memory CD8 clonotypes were shared across several donors. Sampling was limited to blood, and TCR repertoires in tissue likely differ from TCR repertoires in blood. Based on pairwise subsampling, the degree of clonotype sharing among donors was expected to be affected by sequencing depth.

About this clone: The specificity of this receptor is unknown. No qualities accompany the bases; no much larger clone lies one base away.

The donors were healthy, HIV-negative adults with no recently reported acute infections or vaccinations. Every donor was a Caucasian adult residing in Nashville, Tennessee, USA. CD4+ T cells were enriched by magnetic negative selection; naive cells were then positively selected on CD45RA, and the negative fraction formed the memory subset. After blood collection by leukapheresis, PBMCs were isolated using Ficoll-Histopaque density gradient centrifugation and then cryopreserved in the vapor phase of liquid nitrogen. Analytical flow cytometry was used to check the purity and quantity of every magnetically sorted T cell population. Each sorted fraction had its genomic DNA isolated and then quantified by UV absorbance on a Nanodrop 2000c. Using the deep immunoSEQ assay, TCR CDR3 regions were amplified from genomic DNA by multiplex PCR. Extracted genomic DNA from each cell subset was distributed evenly across all wells of several immunoSEQ 96-well plates, and each plate was treated as a replicate. For sorted subsets, roughly 200 ng of genomic DNA, equivalent to 30,000 or so T cell genomes, went into each replicate PCR. The purified libraries were quantified using a Qubit 3.0 fluorometer, sized with a Bioanalyzer 2100, and then quantified again using the KAPA Library Quantification kit. Every immunoSEQ 96-well plate was sequenced on a dedicated single-read 150-cycle Illumina NextSeq 550 flow cell. The published analysis was carried out like this. Because the immunoSEQ output included only junctional sequences and no quality scores, the filtering could not be the same as the filtering used for full-length reads. To assign V/J genes and CDR3, sequences were annotated using PyIR, a Python wrapper for IgBLAST v1.9, with IMGT germline references. Reads were removed for weak V/J assignments (E-value above 1e-6), missing CDR3, stop codons, out-of-frame junctions, or ambiguous translated residues. V3J clonotypes were defined as sequences sharing the same inferred V gene, J gene, and CDR3 amino acid sequence. To compute the percentage overlap between repertoires, the number of shared unique clonotypes was divided by the size of the smaller repertoire. Richness of each repertoire was evaluated using RTK rarefaction, the Chao1 estimator, and Recon v2.1 estimates of unobserved clonotypes. Generation probabilities were computed with OLGA for all TCRbeta clonotypes obtained by the gDNA method from several donors. What TCRdb holds here is the immuneACCESS table cut down to in-frame rearrangements. Part of the clones is not present; checked against another copy, under half of the missing clones reflect an unresolved V gene, and the others are unexplained. The D gene and trimming were derived from the DNA, and the V and J assignments and clone size from that table. The sample yields 2.3 million or so clones; more than 80% were counted once. About 0.37% of the sample comes from the top ten.

From V the trimming removes 5 bases and from J it removes 6 bases, while the gene matches leave 4 bases of the junction unaccounted for. CDR1 is given as MDHEN and CDR2 as SYDVKM, both from the germline V gene. The CDR3 goes from the cysteine to the phenylalanine over 13 residues. The entry retains the CDR3 DNA only, 39 bases that are in frame from base 1. The clonotype originates from a man aged 18 to 29 in good health. Some clones in this sample may be carry-over from other donors' samples. Sequenced input: naive CD4+ T cells from PBMCs. The intended sense of this specimen's cell subset or site label: CD45RA+ positively selected. The chain links TRBV28 with TRBJ2-7; a stretch of 10 junction bases matches TRBD2. The DNA is TGTGCCAGCAGTGGGACTAGCGTGAGCGAGCAGTACTTC. The resulting protein is CASSGTSVSEQYF. Beyond the CDR3, the reference TRBV28 and TRBJ2-7 genes provide the residues; the full variable domain reads: DVKVTQSSRYLVKRTGEKVFLECVQDMDHENMFWYRQDPGLGLRLIYFSYDVKMKEKGDIPEGYSVSREKKERFSLILESASTNQTSMYLCASSGTSVSEQYFGPGTRLTVT.